The 15 T cell receptor beta chains below come from one sample, sequenced in a study of Ad26.COV2.S vaccination and SARS-CoV-2 variants. Repertoires were generated with immunoSEQ multiplex PCR, while TCRdb's copy carries only in-frame clones and drops some. The data show 350,000 to 600,000 clones, about 88% seen once. The treatment is: roughly 20 received Ad26.COV2.S at low or high dose, single or two shots; roughly five received placebo; per-sample allocation not given. Material that was analyzed had been drawn on day 63 after the first vaccine or placebo injection. The source material was peripheral blood, sampled in a trial of Ad26.COV2.S vaccine versus placebo. The receptor set was obtained from a person aged 18-60 years who received the Ad26.COV2.S COVID-19 vaccine or a placebo.

The gene calls are TRBV6-2 or TRBV6-3 and TRBJ1-2; D unresolved. The germline V gene encodes CDR1 MNHEY and CDR2 SVGEGT. Trimming took 1 base from V and 4 from J, leaving 10 bases between them. The CDR3 runs 14 residues. For the CDR3, the DNA is TGTGCCAGCAGTTACTGGGAGACTTTCTATGGCTACACCTTC. Translating it yields CASSYWETFYGYTF.

CDR3 in DNA: TGTGCCAGTAGTATTTTTTTGGGTAGCGGGAGAACTGAGACCCAGTACTTC. Protein sequence: CASSIFLGSGRTETQYF. This chain joins TRBV19 and TRBJ2-5; 9 bases align to TRBD2. This CDR3 has 17 amino acids. Germline CDR1 is LNHDA and CDR2 is SQIVND (reference sequence). J was trimmed by 5 bases and V by 3 bases; bases with no gene match: 13. Looking up the rest from reference TRBV19 and TRBJ2-5 gives the full variable domain: DGGITQSPKYLFRKEGQNVTLSCEQNLNHDAMYWYRQDPGQGLRLIYYSQIVNDFQKGDIAEGYSVSREKKESFPLTVTSAQKNPTAFYLCASSIFLGSGRTETQYFGPGTRLLVL.

This clone was seen more than once but under ten times. This chain connects TRBV6-1 to TRBJ1-2; D uncertain. Germline V lookup: CDR1 MNHNS, CDR2 SASEGT. Trimming pared 2 bases from V and 4 bases from J, leaving 17 bases between. The CDR3 runs to 16 residues. CDR3 DNA: TGTGCCAGCAGTGAAAGAGCGGTGATCCTTTTCTATGGCTACACCTTC. The encoded protein is CASSERAVILFYGYTF.

The rearrangement links TRBV10-3 to TRBJ2-5, with 8 positions matching TRBD2. Trimming took 6 bases from V and 3 from J; bases not matched to a gene: 9. The CDR3 runs 15 residues. From germline, CDR1 is ENHRY and CDR2 SYGVKD. CDR3 coding DNA: TGTGCCATCAGCGACCCGGGACTAGAGAAAGAGACCCAGTACTTC. This codes for CAISDPGLEKETQYF.

This rearrangement joins TRBV10-3 to TRBJ2-2, with 8 bases lining up with TRBD1. The CDR3 consists of 15 residues. After removal of 6 bases from V and 3 bases from J, the junction contained 6 bases not matched to a gene. Germline V gives CDR1 ENHRY, CDR2 SYGVKD. The CDR3 DNA reads TGTGCCATCAGGTCCGGGACAGGTGACACCGGGGAGCTGTTTTTT. It codes for CAIRSGTGDTGELFF.

This clone has a single count. The chain is built from TRBV5-4 and TRBJ2-3; D may be TRBD2 (6 bases). The CDR3 covers 17 residues. CDR1 SGHNT and CDR2 YYREEE come from the germline V gene (reference sequence). The ends were cut back, 1 base at V and 0 bases at J, with 15 bases in the middle. CDR3 nucleotide sequence: TGTGCCAGCAGCTTGCTTATGGGCGGGACTAGCACAGATACGCAGTATTTT. Residues: CASSLLMGGTSTDTQYF.

This clone occurred a few times. This chain joins TRBV19 and TRBJ1-3; 9 bases fit TRBD1. CDR1 LNHDA and CDR2 SQIVND come from the germline V gene (reference sequence). The length of the CDR3 is 14 residues. After removal of 10 bases from V and 5 bases from J, the junction contained 9 bases not matched to a gene. DNA for the CDR3: TGTGCCACAACGGACAGGGGAGCCCGAAACACCATATATTTT. It is translated as CATTDRGARNTIYF. The full variable domain, with the rest looked up from reference TRBV19 and TRBJ1-3, is DGGITQSPKYLFRKEGQNVTLSCEQNLNHDAMYWYRQDPGQGLRLIYYSQIVNDFQKGDIAEGYSVSREKKESFPLTVTSAQKNPTAFYLCATTDRGARNTIYFGEGSWLTVV.

The chain combines TRBV7-3 with TRBJ1-1, with D tentatively TRBD1 (6 bases). Germline CDR1 reads SGHTA; CDR2 reads FQGTGA. Trimming took off 0 bases at V and 4 bases at J, with 12 bases between the two ends. This CDR3 has 15 residues. CDR3: CASSLTGGLGTEAFF. Here the CDR3 DNA reads TGTGCCAGCAGCTTAACTGGGGGGCTCGGCACTGAAGCTTTCTTT.

The chain is built from TRBV6-1 and TRBJ2-2; 7 positions agree with TRBD2. The CDR3 is made up of 17 amino acids. Germline V gene sequence: CDR1 MNHNS, CDR2 SASEGT. The V segment lost 1 base and the J segment 6 bases; nucleotides outside the gene matches: 11. The DNA for the CDR3 is TGTGCCAGCAGTGAAGGTGTCGGGGGGTCAGTCGCCGGGGAGCTGTTTTTT. Amino acids: CASSEGVGGSVAGELFF.

V and J are TRBV29-1 and TRBJ2-7; D unclear. This CDR3 contains 11 residues. Per germline, CDR1 SQVTM and CDR2 ANQGSEA. Deletions cut 4 bases from V and 5 bases from J, with 9 bases between. CDR3: CSVASSHEQYF. The CDR3 coding sequence is TGCAGCGTTGCCAGCTCTCACGAGCAGTACTTC.

The chain couples TRBV29-1 to TRBJ2-2; TRBD1 agrees at 7 bases. Trimming took 1 base from V and 3 from J; bases not matched to a gene: 5. CDR3 length: 15 residues. CDR1 SQVTM and CDR2 ANQGSEA come from the germline V gene. CDR3 residues: CSVEAVQGHTGELFF. CDR3 nucleotide sequence: TGCAGCGTTGAAGCGGTACAGGGGCACACCGGGGAGCTGTTTTTT.

The V call is TRBV5-8, the J call TRBJ1-1; D gene ambiguous. The CDR3 runs 13 residues. V was shortened by 2 bases and J by 7 bases, with 12 bases between the two germline ends. Looked up from germline, CDR1 is SGHTS and CDR2 is YDEGEE. Here the CDR3 reads CASSFGDGFEAFF. CDR3 coding DNA: TGTGCCAGCAGCTTTGGCGATGGATTTGAAGCTTTCTTT.

The V gene is TRBV27, the J gene TRBJ2-5, with a tentative D call TRBD2 (5 bases). V shed 4 bases and J shed 4 bases, with 10 bases lying between them. This CDR3 is built from 13 residues. Germline values: CDR1 MNHEY, CDR2 SMNVEV (reference sequence). The CDR3 loop is CASSSTRRETQYF. The CDR3 DNA sequence: TGTGCCAGCAGTTCAACTAGGCGAGAGACCCAGTACTTC.

This clone was seen just once. The V and J genes are TRBV7-9 and TRBJ2-3; the match to TRBD2 covers 7 bases. From germline, CDR1 is SEHNR and CDR2 FQNEAQ (reference sequence). With V trimmed by 3 bases and J by 4 bases, 13 bases remained unmatched. The length of the CDR3 is 17 residues. CDR3 nucleotides: TGTGCCAGCAGCTTGTCACTAGCGCTAAGTATTCCAGATACGCAGTATTTT. Protein product: CASSLSLALSIPDTQYF.

The chain joins TRBV12-3 or TRBV12-4 to TRBJ2-1, with 7 bases lining up with TRBD1. The V gene end was trimmed by 8 bases and the J gene end by 13 bases; junction bases not matched to a gene: 8. The CDR3 has 11 residues. The CDR3 DNA is TGTGCCAGCGGGACAGCGGCTCAACAGTTCTTC. Translated, it gives CASGTAAQQFF.